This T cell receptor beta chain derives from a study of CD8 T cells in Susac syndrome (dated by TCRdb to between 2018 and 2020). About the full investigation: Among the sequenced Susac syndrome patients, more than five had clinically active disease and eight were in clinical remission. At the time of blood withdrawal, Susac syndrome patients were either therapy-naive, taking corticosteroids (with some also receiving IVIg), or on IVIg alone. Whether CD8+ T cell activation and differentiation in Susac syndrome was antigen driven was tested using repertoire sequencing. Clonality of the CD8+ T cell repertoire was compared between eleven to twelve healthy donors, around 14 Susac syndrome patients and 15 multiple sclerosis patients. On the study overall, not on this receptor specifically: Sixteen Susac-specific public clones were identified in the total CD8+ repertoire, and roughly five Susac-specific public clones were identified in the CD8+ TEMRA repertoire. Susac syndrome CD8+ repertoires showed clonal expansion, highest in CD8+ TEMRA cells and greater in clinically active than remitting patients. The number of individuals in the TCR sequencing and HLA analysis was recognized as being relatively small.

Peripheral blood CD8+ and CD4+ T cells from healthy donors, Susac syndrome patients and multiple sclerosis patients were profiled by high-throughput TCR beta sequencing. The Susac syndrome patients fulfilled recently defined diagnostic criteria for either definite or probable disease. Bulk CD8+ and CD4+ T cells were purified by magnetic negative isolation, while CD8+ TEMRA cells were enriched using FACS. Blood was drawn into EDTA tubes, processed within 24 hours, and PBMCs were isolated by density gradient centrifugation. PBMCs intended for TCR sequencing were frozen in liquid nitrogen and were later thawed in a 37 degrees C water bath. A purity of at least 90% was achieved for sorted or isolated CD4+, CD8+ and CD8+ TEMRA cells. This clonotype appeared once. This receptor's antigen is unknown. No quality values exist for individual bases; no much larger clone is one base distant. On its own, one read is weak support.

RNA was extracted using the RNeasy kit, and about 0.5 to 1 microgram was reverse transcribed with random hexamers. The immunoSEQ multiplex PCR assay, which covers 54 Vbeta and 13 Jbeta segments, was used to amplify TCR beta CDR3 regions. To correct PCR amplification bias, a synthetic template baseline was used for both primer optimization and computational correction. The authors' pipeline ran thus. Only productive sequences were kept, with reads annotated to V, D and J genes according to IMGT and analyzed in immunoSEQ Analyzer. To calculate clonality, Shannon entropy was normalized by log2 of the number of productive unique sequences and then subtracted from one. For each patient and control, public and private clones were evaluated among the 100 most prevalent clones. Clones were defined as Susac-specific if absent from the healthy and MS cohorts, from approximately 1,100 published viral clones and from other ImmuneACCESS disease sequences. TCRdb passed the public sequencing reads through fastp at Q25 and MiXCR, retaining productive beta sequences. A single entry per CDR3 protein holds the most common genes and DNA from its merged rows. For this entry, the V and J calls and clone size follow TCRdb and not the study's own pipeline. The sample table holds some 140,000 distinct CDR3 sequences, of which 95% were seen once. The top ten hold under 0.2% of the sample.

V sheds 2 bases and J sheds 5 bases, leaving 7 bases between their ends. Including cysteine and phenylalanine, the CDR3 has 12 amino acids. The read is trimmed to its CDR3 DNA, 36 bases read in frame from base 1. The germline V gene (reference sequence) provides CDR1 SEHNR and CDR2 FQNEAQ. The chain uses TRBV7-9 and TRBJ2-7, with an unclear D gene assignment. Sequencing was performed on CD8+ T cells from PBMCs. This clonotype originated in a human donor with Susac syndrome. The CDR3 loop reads CASSLLGNEQYF. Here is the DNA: TGTGCCAGCAGCTTACTCGGAAACGAGCAGTACTTC.